This T cell receptor beta chain came from a study of blood T cell repertoires in COVID-19. Study background: Acute and convalescent COVID-19 samples came from the United States, Italy and Spain.

Germline lookup yields CDR1 LNHDA and CDR2 SQIVND (reference sequence). The V gene end was trimmed by 3 bases and the J gene end by 0 bases; junction bases not matched to a gene: 6. This CDR3 is 16 amino acids long. This clone was seen once. Original processing methods: Reference gene primer amplification gave nucleated cell count estimates. Generated by immunoSEQ multiplex PCR, the TCRdb table keeps only in-frame clones and is missing some. V, J and clone size are taken as reported in that table, and D and trimming were inferred from the DNA itself. The table shows approximately 85,000 clones, with roughly 85% occurring only once.

This chain joins TRBV19 and TRBJ2-3; 7 bases map to TRBD1. This clonotype originated in a man between 50 and 59 years old with active or convalescent COVID-19. Sequenced material: peripheral blood. CDR3 coding DNA: TGTGCCAGTAGTATCCGAAGGGACAGCAGCACAGATACGCAGTATTTT. It translates to CASSIRRDSSTDTQYF.